This T cell receptor beta chain was obtained from a study of blood T cells in healthy people across ages. This clonotype appeared a few times. The authors ran a second PCR of about 6 to 11 cycles using a sample-barcoded 5' primer and a J-beta primer mix. TCRdb analysed the 5' RACE reads with MiXCR anew, one entry per CDR3 protein. The data contain 450,000 to 700,000 distinct CDR3 sequences, roughly 29% of them seen just once; the ten biggest clones take up about 18%. CDR1 SGHTA and CDR2 FQGNSA come from the germline V gene. V dropped 2 bases and J dropped 8; count of bases not matched to a gene: 3. The CDR3 is made up of 14 amino acids. A minimum of 6 million PBMCs was isolated per sample. Extracted total RNA amounted to at least 5.5 micrograms for each sample.

The chain is built from TRBV7-2 and TRBJ1-4, with 9 bases identical to TRBD1. The TCR originated in a woman between 65 and 79 years old in good health. The sequenced sample was blood. The CDR3 coding sequence is TGTGCCAGCAGCTTAAACAGGGGGCGGGAAAAACTGTTTTTT. It encodes CASSLNRGREKLFF.